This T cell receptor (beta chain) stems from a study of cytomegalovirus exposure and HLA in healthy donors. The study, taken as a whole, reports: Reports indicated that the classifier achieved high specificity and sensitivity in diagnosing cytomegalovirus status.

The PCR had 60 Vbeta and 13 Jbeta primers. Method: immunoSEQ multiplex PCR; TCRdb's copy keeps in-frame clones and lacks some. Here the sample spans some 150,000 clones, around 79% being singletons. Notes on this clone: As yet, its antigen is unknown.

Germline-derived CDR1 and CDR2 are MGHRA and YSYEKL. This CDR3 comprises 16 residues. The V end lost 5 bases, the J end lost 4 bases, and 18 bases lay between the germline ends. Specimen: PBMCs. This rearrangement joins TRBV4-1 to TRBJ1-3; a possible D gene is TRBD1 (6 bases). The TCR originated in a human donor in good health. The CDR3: CASSMERGSSGNTIYF. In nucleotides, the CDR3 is TGCGCCAGCAGCATGGAAAGGGGGTCTTCGGGAAACACCATATATTTT.